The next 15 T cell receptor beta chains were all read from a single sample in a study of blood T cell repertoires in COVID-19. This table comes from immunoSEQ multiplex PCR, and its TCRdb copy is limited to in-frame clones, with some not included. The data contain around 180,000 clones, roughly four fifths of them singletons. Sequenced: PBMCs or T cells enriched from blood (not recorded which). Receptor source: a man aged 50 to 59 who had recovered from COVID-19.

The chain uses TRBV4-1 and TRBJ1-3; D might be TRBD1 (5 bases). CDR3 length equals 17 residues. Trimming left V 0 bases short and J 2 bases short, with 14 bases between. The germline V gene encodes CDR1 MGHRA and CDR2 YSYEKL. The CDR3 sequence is CASSQDSGRVAGNTIYF. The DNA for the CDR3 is TGCGCCAGCAGCCAAGATAGTGGCAGGGTAGCTGGAAACACCATATATTTT.

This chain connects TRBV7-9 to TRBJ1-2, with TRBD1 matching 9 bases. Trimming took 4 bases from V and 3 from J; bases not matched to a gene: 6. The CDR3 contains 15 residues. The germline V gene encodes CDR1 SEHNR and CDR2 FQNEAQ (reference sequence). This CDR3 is CASSSGTGIDYGYTF. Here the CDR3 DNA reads TGTGCCAGCAGCTCCGGGACAGGGATTGACTATGGCTACACCTTC.

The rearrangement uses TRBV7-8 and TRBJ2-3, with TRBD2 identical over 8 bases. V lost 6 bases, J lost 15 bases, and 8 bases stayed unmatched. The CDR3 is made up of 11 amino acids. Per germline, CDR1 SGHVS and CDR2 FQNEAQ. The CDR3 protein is CASSYRGGSYF. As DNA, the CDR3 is TGTGCCAGCAGTTATCGGGGGGGAAGTTATTTT.

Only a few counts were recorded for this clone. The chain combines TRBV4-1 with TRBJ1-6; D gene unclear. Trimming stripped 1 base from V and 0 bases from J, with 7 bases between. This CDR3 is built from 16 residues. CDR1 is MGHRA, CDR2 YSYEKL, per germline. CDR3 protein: CASSQVYSSYNSPLHF. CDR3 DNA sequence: TGCGCCAGCAGCCAAGTTTACAGCTCCTATAATTCACCCCTCCACTTT.

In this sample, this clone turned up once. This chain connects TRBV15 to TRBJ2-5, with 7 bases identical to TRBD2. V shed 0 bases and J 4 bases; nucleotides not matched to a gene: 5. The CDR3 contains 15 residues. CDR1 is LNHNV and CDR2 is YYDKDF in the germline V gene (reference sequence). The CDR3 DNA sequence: TGTGCCACCAGCAGAGATTTTACGGGGGGAGAGACCCAGTACTTC. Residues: CATSRDFTGGETQYF.

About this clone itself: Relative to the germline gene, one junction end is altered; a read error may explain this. The CDR3 here is CASSSTGAISF. Written as DNA, the CDR3 is TGTGCCAGCAGCTCGACAGGGGCTATCTCCTTC. The V and J genes are TRBV28 and TRBJ1-2, with 8 bases aligning to TRBD1. Germline V gene data show CDR1 as MDHEN and CDR2 as SYDVKM. The CDR3 is 11 amino acids.

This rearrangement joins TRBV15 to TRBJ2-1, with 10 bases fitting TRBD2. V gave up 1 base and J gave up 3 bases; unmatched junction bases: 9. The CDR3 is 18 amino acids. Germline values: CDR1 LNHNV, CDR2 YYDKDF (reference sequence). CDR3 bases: TGTGCCACCAGCAGAGGCCCGGCTAGCGGGGGCCTCTACAATGAGCAGTTCTTC. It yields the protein CATSRGPASGGLYNEQFF.

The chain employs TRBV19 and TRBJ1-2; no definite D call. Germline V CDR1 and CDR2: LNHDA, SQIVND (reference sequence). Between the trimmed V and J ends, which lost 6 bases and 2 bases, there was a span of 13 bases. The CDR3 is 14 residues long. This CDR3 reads CASSTARQNYGYTF. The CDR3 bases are TGTGCCAGTAGCACCGCGAGACAAAACTATGGCTACACCTTC.

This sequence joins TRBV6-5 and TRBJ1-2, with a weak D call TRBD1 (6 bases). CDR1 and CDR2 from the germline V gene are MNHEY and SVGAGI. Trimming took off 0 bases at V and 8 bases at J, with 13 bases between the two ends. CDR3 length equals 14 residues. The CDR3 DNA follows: TGTGCCAGCAGTTACTCGGGGGCTCCTCACGGCTACACCTTC. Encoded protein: CASSYSGAPHGYTF.

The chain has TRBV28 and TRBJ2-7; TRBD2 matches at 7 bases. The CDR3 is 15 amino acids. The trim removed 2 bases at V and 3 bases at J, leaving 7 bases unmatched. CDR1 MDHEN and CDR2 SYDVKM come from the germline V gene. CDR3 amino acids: CASSLGAASGYEQYF. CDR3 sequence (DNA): TGTGCCAGCAGTTTAGGGGCGGCTAGCGGCTACGAGCAGTACTTC.

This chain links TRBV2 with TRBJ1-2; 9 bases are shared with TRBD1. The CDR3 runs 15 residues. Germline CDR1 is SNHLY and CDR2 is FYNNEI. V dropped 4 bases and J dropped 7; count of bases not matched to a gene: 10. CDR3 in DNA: TGTGCCAGCAGTGGGGGGACAGGGAGTCGTGGTGGCTACACCTTC. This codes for CASSGGTGSRGGYTF. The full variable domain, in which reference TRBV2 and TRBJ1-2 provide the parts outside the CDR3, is EPEVTQTPSHQVTQMGQEVILRCVPISNHLYFYWYRQILGQKVEFLVSFYNNEISEKSEIFDDQFSVERPDGSNFTLKIRSTKLEDSAMYFCASSGGTGSRGGYTFGSGTRLTVV.

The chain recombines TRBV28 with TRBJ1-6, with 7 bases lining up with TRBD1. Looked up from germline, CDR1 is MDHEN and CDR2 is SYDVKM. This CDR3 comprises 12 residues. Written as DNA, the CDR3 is TGTGCATCAGGGGGTGCGGATTCACCCCTCCACTTT. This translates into CASGGADSPLHF.

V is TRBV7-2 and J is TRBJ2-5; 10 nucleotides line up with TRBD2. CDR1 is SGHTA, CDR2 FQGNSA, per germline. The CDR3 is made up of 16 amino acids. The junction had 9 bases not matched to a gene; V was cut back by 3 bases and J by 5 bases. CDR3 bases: TGTGCCAGCAGCTTGGGGGTAGCGGGGGGCCGGGAGACCCAGTACTTC. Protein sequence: CASSLGVAGGRETQYF.

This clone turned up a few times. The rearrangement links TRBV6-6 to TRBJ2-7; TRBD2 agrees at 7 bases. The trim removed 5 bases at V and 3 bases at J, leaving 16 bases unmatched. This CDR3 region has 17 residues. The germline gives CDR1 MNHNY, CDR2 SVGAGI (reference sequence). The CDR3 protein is CASSLDGGTGPYYEQYF. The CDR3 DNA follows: TGTGCCAGCAGTCTGGACGGGGGGACGGGACCTTACTACGAGCAGTACTTC.

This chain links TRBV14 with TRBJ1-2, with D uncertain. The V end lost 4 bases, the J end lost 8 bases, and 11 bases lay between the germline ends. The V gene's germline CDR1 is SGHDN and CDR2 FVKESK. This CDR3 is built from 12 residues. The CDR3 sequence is CASSRSGLGYTF. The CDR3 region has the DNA TGTGCCAGCAGCCGGTCCGGGTTGGGCTACACCTTC.